The 21 T cell receptor beta chains below come from one sample, sequenced in a study of blood T cell repertoires in COVID-19. Sequenced by immunoSEQ multiplex PCR; TCRdb stores in-frame clones only, minus some. The sample contains about 330,000 clones, around 87% of which appear only once. Material for sequencing was PBMCs or T cells enriched from blood (not recorded which). All receptors come from a young woman who had recovered from COVID-19.

The chain joins TRBV27 to TRBJ1-6; 8 nucleotides align to TRBD1. The CDR3 has 17 amino acids. Trimming took 5 bases from V and 4 from J; bases not matched to a gene: 10. Germline V gene data show CDR1 as MNHEY and CDR2 as SMNVEV (reference sequence). CDR3 protein: CASSQDRVGTYNSPLHF. For the CDR3, the DNA is TGTGCCAGCAGTCAGGACAGGGTCGGAACTTATAATTCACCCCTCCACTTT.

This chain joins TRBV6-4 and TRBJ1-2; D is undetermined. The CDR3 covers 19 residues. Trimming left V 0 bases short and J 0 bases short, with 20 bases between. The germline V gene has CDR1 MRHNA and CDR2 SNTAGT. The CDR3 DNA sequence: TGTGCCAGCAGTGACTCGATTTCCGAAAGTTCCTCAGCTAACTATGGCTACACCTTC. It translates to CASSDSISESSSANYGYTF.

This clone was observed a single time. V and J are TRBV7-6 and TRBJ2-1, with 7 bases identical to TRBD1. This CDR3 spans 18 amino acids. In germline, CDR1 is SGHVS, CDR2 FNYEAQ. J gave up 1 base and V 2 bases, and 11 bases lay outside the gene matches. CDR3 sequence: CASSLSLSGTASYNEQFF. CDR3 bases: TGTGCCAGCAGCTTATCGCTATCCGGGACAGCGTCCTACAATGAGCAGTTCTTC. Drawing the rest from reference TRBV7-6 and TRBJ2-1, the complete variable domain is GAGVSQSPRYKVTKRGQDVALRCDPISGHVSLYWYRQALGQGPEFLTYFNYEAQQDKSGLPNDRFSAERPEGSISTLTIQRTEQRDSAMYRCASSLSLSGTASYNEQFFGPGTRLTVL.

This chain links TRBV7-9 with TRBJ1-1, with D maybe TRBD1 (6 bases). This CDR3 is 14 amino acids long. Germline-derived CDR1 and CDR2 are SEHNR and FQNEAQ (reference sequence). Trimming stripped 5 bases from V and 4 bases from J, with 14 bases between. In DNA, the CDR3 is TGTGCCAGCAGCCCAGGGAGCAGGGGCACTGAAGCTTTCTTT. Its translation is CASSPGSRGTEAFF.

The chain couples TRBV3-1 (or the pseudogene TRBV3-2) to TRBJ2-5; the D gene is possibly TRBD1 (6 bases). Trimming took 4 bases from V and 7 from J, leaving 25 bases between them. The CDR3 covers 17 residues. CDR1 is LGHDT and CDR2 is YNNKEL in the germline V gene (reference sequence). This chain's CDR3 is CASSPQGSVWGTGTQYF. As DNA, the CDR3 is TGTGCCAGCAGCCCCCAGGGGAGCGTGTGGGGTACGGGGACCCAGTACTTC.

This clone was counted a few times. The rearrangement links TRBV6-5 to TRBJ1-6, with D unresolved. Germline CDR1 reads MNHEY; CDR2 reads SVGAGI. Trimming pared 0 bases from V and 9 bases from J, leaving 6 bases between. The CDR3 length is 13 residues. CDR3 nucleotide sequence: TGTGCCAGCAGTTACTCCCCCATTTCACCCCTCCACTTT. Translated, it gives CASSYSPISPLHF.

The chain employs TRBV9 and TRBJ2-1; 12 bases fit TRBD2. The CDR3 loop spans 15 amino acids. Per germline, CDR1 SGDLS and CDR2 YYNGEE. Trimming removed 2 bases from V and 7 bases from J; junction bases left unmatched: 4. CDR3 DNA: TGTGCCAGCAGCGTCCCTAGCGGGGGGGAAAATGAGCAGTTCTTC. Its translation is CASSVPSGGENEQFF.

V usage is TRBV30 and J usage is TRBJ1-1; D ambiguous. Trimming left V 0 bases short and J 6 bases short, with 8 bases between. Per the germline V gene, CDR1 is GTSNPN and CDR2 is SVGIG (reference sequence). This CDR3 spans 12 amino acids. The CDR3 DNA is TGTGCCTGGAGTGTAACGGGTGCTGAAGCTTTCTTT. Amino acids: CAWSVTGAEAFF.

The chain couples TRBV10-3 to TRBJ2-7; D gene uncertain. CDR1 is ENHRY, CDR2 SYGVKD, per germline. CDR3 length: 14 residues. V lost 5 bases and J 0 bases, leaving 11 bases between the germline ends. The CDR3, as DNA: TGTGCCATCAGTTCGACAATGAGCTCCTACGAGCAGTACTTC. Translating gives CAISSTMSSYEQYF.

V usage is TRBV2 and J usage is TRBJ1-5; D ambiguous. CDR1 is SNHLY, CDR2 FYNNEI, per germline. The CDR3 has 14 residues. The V gene lost 1 base and the J gene lost 3 bases, with 7 bases spanning the gap. CDR3 sequence reads: CASSEGLVNQPQHF. DNA of the CDR3: TGTGCCAGCAGTGAAGGTCTAGTCAATCAGCCCCAGCATTTT.

The CDR3 reads CASSPTGVVETQYF. The CDR3 DNA reads TGCGCCAGCAGCCCCACAGGGGTCGTCGAGACCCAGTACTTC. V gene TRBV5-1 combines with J gene TRBJ2-5, with 7 bases lining up with TRBD1. Trimming at V came to 4 bases and at J to 5 bases, leaving 8 bases not matched to a gene. Germline CDR1 reads SGHRS; CDR2 reads YFSETQ. The CDR3 covers 14 residues.

The CDR3 is CASRMGQGRYGYTF. The CDR3 DNA is TGTGCCAGTCGAATGGGGCAGGGAAGGTATGGCTACACCTTC. V is TRBV19 and J is TRBJ1-2, with D perhaps matching TRBD1 (5 bases). The V end lost 8 bases, the J end lost 5 bases, and 18 bases lay between the germline ends. The CDR3 has 14 amino acids. Germline lookup yields CDR1 LNHDA and CDR2 SQIVND (reference sequence).

The gene calls are TRBV18 and TRBJ1-1; a weak D match, TRBD1 (5 bases). Germline V gives CDR1 KGHSH, CDR2 LQKENI. V lost 2 bases and J lost 11, with 12 bases in between. This CDR3 region has 12 residues. The CDR3 is CASSPGALAAFF. The CDR3 nucleotides read TGTGCCAGCTCACCAGGGGCGCTGGCGGCTTTCTTT.

V usage is TRBV19 and J usage is TRBJ1-4; tentatively, D is TRBD1 (5 bases). CDR3 length: 17 amino acids. The V and J ends lost 2 bases and 4 bases respectively, with 17 bases between them. Germline lookup yields CDR1 LNHDA and CDR2 SQIVND (reference sequence). CDR3 bases: TGTGCCAGTAGTATATCTGCCAGGGCTACTGATAATGAAAAACTGTTTTTT. It translates to CASSISARATDNEKLFF. Together with reference TRBV19 and TRBJ1-4, the CDR3 gives the full variable domain: DGGITQSPKYLFRKEGQNVTLSCEQNLNHDAMYWYRQDPGQGLRLIYYSQIVNDFQKGDIAEGYSVSREKKESFPLTVTSAQKNPTAFYLCASSISARATDNEKLFFGSGTQLSVL.

The chain carries TRBV12-3 or TRBV12-4 and TRBJ1-1; 9 bases align to TRBD1. The J segment lost 1 base and the V segment lost 8 bases, leaving 2 bases of the junction unmatched. This CDR3 has 13 residues. The CDR3 region is CASGTGTNTEAFF. In nucleotides, the CDR3 is TGTGCCAGCGGGACAGGGACGAACACTGAAGCTTTCTTT.

This chain joins TRBV3-1 (or the pseudogene TRBV3-2) and TRBJ1-4, with 7 nucleotides matching TRBD1. After removal of 2 bases from V and 7 bases from J, the junction contained 7 bases not matched to a gene. This CDR3 region has 15 residues. Germline V gives CDR1 LGHDT, CDR2 YNNKEL (reference sequence). CDR3: CASSQMRGRGEKLFF. Here the CDR3 DNA reads TGTGCCAGCAGCCAAATGAGGGGGCGAGGTGAAAAACTGTTTTTT.

This clone was picked up a small number of times. The rearrangement links TRBV18 to TRBJ1-5; D is perhaps TRBD1 (6 bases). Germline CDR1 is KGHSH and CDR2 is LQKENI. V lost 2 bases to trimming and J lost 7 bases, with 21 bases between them. The CDR3 extends over 17 amino acids. The DNA of the CDR3 is TGTGCCAGCTCACCAGGGACAATGAGCCCCCCGCCGCAGCCCCAGCATTTT. Translation: CASSPGTMSPPPQPQHF.

This chain joins TRBV5-4 and TRBJ2-7; 11 positions match TRBD1. V trimming: 4 bases; J trimming: 0 bases; junction bases outside the gene matches: 6. Germline CDR1 and CDR2: SGHNT and YYREEE (reference sequence). The CDR3 sequence is 16 residues long. The CDR3 loop is CASSRIGQGASYEQYF. The CDR3 region has the DNA TGTGCCAGCAGCCGAATTGGACAGGGGGCCTCCTACGAGCAGTACTTC.

The chain links TRBV6-6 to TRBJ1-2, with 7 bases that match TRBD1. Looked up from germline, CDR1 is MNHNY and CDR2 is SVGAGI (reference sequence). This CDR3 is built from 10 residues. V trimming: 11 bases; J trimming: 8 bases; junction bases outside the gene matches: 5. CDR3 amino acids: CARQGRGYTF. In DNA form, the CDR3 reads TGTGCCCGACAGGGTAGGGGCTACACCTTC.

The rearrangement uses TRBV4-3 and TRBJ2-6; no clear D. Germline lookup yields CDR1 LGHNA and CDR2 YSLEER. V lost 2 bases, J lost 4 bases, and 12 bases lay in between. CDR3 length: 16 residues. CDR3 DNA sequence: TGCGCCAGCAGCCAAATCAGGCCATCAGGGGCCAACGTCCTGACTTTC. This gives the protein CASSQIRPSGANVLTF.

This clone was seen a handful of times. The chain joins TRBV19 to TRBJ1-4, with D perhaps matching TRBD1 (5 bases). CDR3 size: 13 residues. Germline V CDR1 and CDR2: LNHDA, SQIVND (reference sequence). Trimming left V 10 bases short and J 8 bases short, with 17 bases between. CDR3 sequence: CATSWGVQEKLFF. CDR3 coding DNA: TGTGCCACCAGTTGGGGGGTTCAGGAAAAACTGTTTTTT.